This T cell receptor beta chain was retrieved from a study of T cells in Graves' hyperthyroidism and ophthalmopathy. RNA transcripts were the template for amplifying TCR beta CDR3 regions. An initial round of RT-PCR targeting the TCR CDR3 relied on the HTBI primer set. TCRdb independently ran MiXCR on the multiplex PCR reads; one entry per CDR3 protein. The data contain 300,000 to 450,000 distinct CDR3 sequences, 17% of them singletons. Turning to this clonotype: Its antigen is still unknown.

Researchers barred patients who had uncontrolled infection, other autoimmune disease, pregnancy or lactation. Study conclusions and caveats: Using 13 V-J features, a model discriminated ophthalmopathy from stable hyperthyroidism.

The sequence came from a woman younger than 45 with Graves' hyperthyroidism that later progressed to Graves' ophthalmopathy. The sample consisted of blood.

CDR3 region: CASSPPTGGNTIYF. In nucleotides, the CDR3 is TGTGCCAGCAGCCCTCCGACAGGGGGAAACACCATATATTTT. The rearrangement links TRBV7-9 to TRBJ1-3; the match to TRBD1 covers 7 bases. The germline CDR1 and CDR2 sequences are SEHNR and FQNEAQ (reference sequence). The trim removed 5 bases at V and 4 bases at J, leaving 5 bases unmatched. The CDR3 totals 14 residues. The full variable domain, its missing parts supplied by reference TRBV7-9 and TRBJ1-3, is DTGVSQNPRHKITKRGQNVTFRCDPISEHNRLYWYRQTLGQGPEFLTYFQNEAQLEKSRLLSDRFSAERPKGSFSTLEIQRTEQGDSAMYLCASSPPTGGNTIYFGEGSWLTVV.